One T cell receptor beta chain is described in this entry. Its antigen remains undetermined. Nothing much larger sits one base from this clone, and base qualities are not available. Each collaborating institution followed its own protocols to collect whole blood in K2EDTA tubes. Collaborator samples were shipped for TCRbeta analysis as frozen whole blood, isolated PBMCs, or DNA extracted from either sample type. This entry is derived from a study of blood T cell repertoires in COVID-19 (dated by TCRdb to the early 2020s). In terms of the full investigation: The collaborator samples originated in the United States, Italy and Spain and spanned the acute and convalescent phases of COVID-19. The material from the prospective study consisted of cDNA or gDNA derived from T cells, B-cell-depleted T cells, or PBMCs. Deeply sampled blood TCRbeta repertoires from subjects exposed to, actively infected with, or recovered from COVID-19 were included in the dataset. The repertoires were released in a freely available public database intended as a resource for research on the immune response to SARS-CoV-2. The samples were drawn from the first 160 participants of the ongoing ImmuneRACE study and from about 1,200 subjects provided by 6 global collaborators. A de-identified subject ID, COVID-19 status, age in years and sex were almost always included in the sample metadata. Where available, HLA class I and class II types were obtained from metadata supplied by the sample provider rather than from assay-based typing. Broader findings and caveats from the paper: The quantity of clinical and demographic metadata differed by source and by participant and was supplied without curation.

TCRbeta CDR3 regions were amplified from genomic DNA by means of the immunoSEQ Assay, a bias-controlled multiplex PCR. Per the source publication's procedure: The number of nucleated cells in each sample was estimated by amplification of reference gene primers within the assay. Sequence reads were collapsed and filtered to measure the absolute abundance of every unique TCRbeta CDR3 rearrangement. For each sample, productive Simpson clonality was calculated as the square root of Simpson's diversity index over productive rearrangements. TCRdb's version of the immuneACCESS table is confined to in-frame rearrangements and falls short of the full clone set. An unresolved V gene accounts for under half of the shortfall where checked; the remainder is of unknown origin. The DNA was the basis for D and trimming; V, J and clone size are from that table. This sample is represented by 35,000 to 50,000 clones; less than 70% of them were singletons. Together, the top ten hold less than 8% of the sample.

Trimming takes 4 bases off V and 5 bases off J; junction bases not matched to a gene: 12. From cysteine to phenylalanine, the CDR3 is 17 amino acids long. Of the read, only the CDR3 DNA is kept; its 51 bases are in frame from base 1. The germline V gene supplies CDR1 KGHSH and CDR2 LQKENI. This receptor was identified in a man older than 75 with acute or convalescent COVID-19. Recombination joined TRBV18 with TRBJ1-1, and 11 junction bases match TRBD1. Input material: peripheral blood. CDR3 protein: CASSQRDRGLGGTEAFF. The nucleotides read TGTGCCAGCTCACAGCGGGACAGGGGGTTGGGAGGAACTGAAGCTTTCTTT.